This T cell receptor beta chain was profiled in a study of T cell responses to AZD1222 COVID-19 vaccine (dated by TCRdb to 2020 to 2022). As for the study more broadly: A total of approximately 240 trial participants underwent TCR sequencing, of whom under 220 had received two doses of AZD1222 and some 25 had received two doses of the MenACWY control vaccine. Trial participants were enrolled by age into subgroups of 18-55, 56-69 and 70-plus years, and around 150, 29 and 61 TCR-sequenced participants, respectively, were included in these subgroups.

Points the paper makes about the study in general: In the small 56-69-year group, the increase in depth fell short of significance, most likely because of low power. After two AZD1222 doses, both the breadth and the depth of spike-specific TCRs were significantly higher than at day 0 and than in MenACWY recipients. Reportedly, almost half of the unique spike-specific TCRs recognized epitopes lying outside the regions that are mutated in the B.1.351 and B.1.1.7 variants. The whole spike protein was spanned by vaccine-associated CD4 TCRs, and dominant responses were seen in regions 160-218 and 743-854. Conclusions about previously exposed vaccinees are limited, since just five to seven AZD1222 recipients were seropositive for SARS-CoV-2 at baseline. No day 14 peak-response samples were available, so repertoires were characterized only after the peak T cell response. Participants were mostly white British, with more females than males. The authors suggested clonal diversity may have been underestimated.

The time point label for this specimen denotes: baseline before first vaccination. The label giving this sample's treatment or condition can be read as: meningococcal conjugate vaccine given as trial control. Vaccinee samples came from UK trials COV001 and COV002, including a single-blind randomized controlled phase 2/3 trial of AZD1222 (ChAdOx1 nCoV-19) in healthy adults. Trial participant PBMC samples were collected at day 0 and day 28 after the second dose for TCRbeta chain sequencing. The count of this clone is one. The clone's antigen remains unknown. Qualities for individual bases were not recorded, and no much larger clone is one base off. Its CDR3 holds 15 amino acids, cysteine through phenylalanine. CDR3 DNA only is kept here, 45 bases in frame from base 1. The germline V gene (reference sequence) sets CDR1 to LNHDA and CDR2 to SQIVND. V and J lose 6 bases and 6 bases, and a span of 18 bases separates them.

The CDR3 regions of human TCRbeta chains were analyzed by immunosequencing. The authors processed their data as follows. Repertoire TCRs were matched against a reference library of SARS-CoV-2-specific TCRs generated with the MIRA antigen-specificity platform. Breadth was defined as the fraction of unique TCRs that were SARS-CoV-2-associated. Depth was defined as the fraction of total T cells that were SARS-CoV-2-associated. Using the MIRA data, each spike-specific TCR was mapped to the spike region that the TCR reacts to and placed in a CD4 or CD8 class. Log10-transformed breadth and depth values were compared by one-way ANOVA with Sidak's multiple comparisons tests. TCRdb provides this immuneACCESS table in a form limited to in-frame rearrangements. Some clones are lacking; in checked studies, under half of them reflect an unresolved V gene, and why the rest are absent is not known. V, J and clone size derive from that table, while D and trimming were established from the DNA sequence. The sample table contains tens of thousands of clones; only one count was recorded for about 93% of them. 4.5% of the sample rests with the top ten.

The sequenced sample was peripheral blood, obtained on day 0 of MenACWY control vaccination. The TCR originated in an adult in good health. The V gene is TRBV19 and the J gene is TRBJ2-1; no D gene can be assigned with confidence. The CDR3 amino acid sequence is: CASSSTGDQFNEQFF. The nucleotide sequence is TGTGCCAGTAGCTCGACGGGCGATCAATTCAATGAGCAGTTCTTC.